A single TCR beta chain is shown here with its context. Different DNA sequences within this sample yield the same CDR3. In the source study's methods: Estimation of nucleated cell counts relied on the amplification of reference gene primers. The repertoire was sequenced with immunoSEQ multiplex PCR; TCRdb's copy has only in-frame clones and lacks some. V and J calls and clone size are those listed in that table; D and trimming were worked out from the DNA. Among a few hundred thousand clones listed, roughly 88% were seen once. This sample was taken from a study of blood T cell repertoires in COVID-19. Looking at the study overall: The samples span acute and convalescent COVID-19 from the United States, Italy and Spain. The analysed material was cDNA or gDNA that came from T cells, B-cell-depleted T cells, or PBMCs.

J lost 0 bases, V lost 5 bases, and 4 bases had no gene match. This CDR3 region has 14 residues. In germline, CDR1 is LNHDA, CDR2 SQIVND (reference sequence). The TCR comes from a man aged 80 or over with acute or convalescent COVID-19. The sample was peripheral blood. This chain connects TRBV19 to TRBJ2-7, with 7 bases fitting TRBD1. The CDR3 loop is CASSPRDSSYEQYF. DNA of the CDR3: TGTGCCAGTAGTCCTCGGGACAGCTCCTACGAGCAGTACTTC.